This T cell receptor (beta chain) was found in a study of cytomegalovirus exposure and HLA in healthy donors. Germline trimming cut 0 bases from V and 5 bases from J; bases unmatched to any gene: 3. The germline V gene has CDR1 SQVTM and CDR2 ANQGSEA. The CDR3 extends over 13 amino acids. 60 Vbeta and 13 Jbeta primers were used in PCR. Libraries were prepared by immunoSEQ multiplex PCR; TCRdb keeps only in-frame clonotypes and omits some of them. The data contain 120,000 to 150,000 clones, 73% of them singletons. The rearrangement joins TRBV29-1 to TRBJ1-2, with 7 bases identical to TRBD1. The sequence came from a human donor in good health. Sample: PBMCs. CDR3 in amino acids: CSVEDRGAYGYTF. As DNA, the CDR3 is TGCAGCGTTGAAGACAGGGGGGCGTATGGCTACACCTTC.